This note documents a single TCR beta chain sequence. The target antigen is unknown. The sample belongs to a study of graft-versus-host responses after intestinal transplantation. On the study more broadly: Every recipient had anti-thymocyte globulin induction and approximately three years of tacrolimus plus steroids.

Here immunoSEQ multiplex PCR was the method, and the copy in TCRdb shows in-frame clones only, minus some. The data hold fewer than 120,000 clones, with over 85% observed a single time. Overall study results and limits: GvH clones appeared in recipient marrow, some first in ileum or blood.

Germline CDR1 and CDR2: SEHNR and FQNEAQ (reference sequence). The ends were cut back, 5 bases at V and 2 bases at J, with 8 bases in the middle. The CDR3 length is 13 residues. V is TRBV7-9 and J is TRBJ2-3; no clear D. The sample was unstimulated CD8+ T cells sorted from spleen or lymph node cells, taken before intestinal transplant. The receptor comes from a human donor who received an intestinal transplant. This CDR3 reads CASSPGITDTQYF. In DNA, the CDR3 is TGTGCCAGCAGCCCAGGAATCACAGATACGCAGTATTTT.